The rows below give T cell receptor beta chains drawn from one sample of a study of Ad26.COV2.S vaccination and SARS-CoV-2 variants. Some clones are missing from TCRdb's copy, which holds only in-frame ones; the method was immunoSEQ multiplex PCR. The data show 380,000 or so clones, 86% seen once. The sample consisted of peripheral blood, taken in a trial of Ad26.COV2.S vaccine versus placebo. The receptors come from a person aged 18-65 years who received the Ad26.COV2.S COVID-19 vaccine or a placebo. The CDR3 runs from the conserved cysteine through the conserved F or W.

J gene	V gene	CDR3 protein
TRBJ2-1	TRBV21-1	CASSNPWSYNEQFF
TRBJ2-3	TRBV12-3/TRBV12-4	CASRAGRTDTQYF
TRBJ2-1	TRBV19	CASSIRPSYEQFF
TRBJ1-5	TRBV28	CASSLSPRNQPQHF
TRBJ2-1	TRBV5-4	CASSHLPRRSIDNEQFF
TRBJ1-6	TRBV5-1	CASSGTVDNSPLHF
TRBJ1-4	TRBV14	CASSQSRANEKLFF
TRBJ2-1	TRBV7-9	CASSPDRGFNEQFF
TRBJ1-4	TRBV10-3	CAISTTGGEATNEKLFF
TRBJ2-1	TRBV9	CASSEVTGGLEEQFF
TRBJ2-7	TRBV4-3	CASSQDSGLAEGYEQYF
TRBJ2-7	TRBV29-1	CSAGTGFYEQYF
TRBJ1-6	TRBV4-1	CASSQVPGNSPLHF
TRBJ1-1	TRBV2	CASRILENTEAFF
TRBJ2-2	TRBV4-3	CASSQATWNTGELFF
TRBJ1-1	TRBV2	CASSEPGNTEAFF
TRBJ2-3	TRBV25-1	CASSDEWADTQYF
TRBJ1-2	TRBV5-1	CASSLNSRDLWDYTF
TRBJ2-1	TRBV2	CASPGGTGPNEQFF
TRBJ2-4	TRBV7-8	CASSRRIQNIQYF
TRBJ1-2	TRBV6-5	CASSWDRESGGYTF
TRBJ1-6	TRBV6-2/TRBV6-3	CASSYNWYGKSYNSPLHF
TRBJ1-1	TRBV15	CATSGRGQQNTEAFF
TRBJ2-5	TRBV24-1	CATSVGKVLETQYF
TRBJ2-2	TRBV6-1	CASSERITGELFF
TRBJ2-3	TRBV7-2	CASSLNPPVLTDTQYF
TRBJ2-7	TRBV12-3/TRBV12-4	CASSLFRGYEQYF
TRBJ1-1	TRBV30	CAWSKGVGAEAFF
TRBJ1-2	TRBV7-9	CASTIGTGVNYGYTF
TRBJ1-2	TRBV4-2	CASSQTGTSLYGYTF
TRBJ2-1	TRBV5-5	CASSLVLAGVNSYNEQFF
TRBJ2-1	TRBV5-4	CASSLGGAGGHNEQFF
TRBJ2-5	TRBV10-3	CAISDGMGVETQYF
TRBJ2-6	TRBV19	CASSRPGANVLTF
TRBJ1-2	TRBV10-3	CAISAGGLNYGYTF
TRBJ2-7	TRBV10-3	CAIGGVSYEQYF
TRBJ2-5	TRBV2	CASRTEETQYF